This TCR beta chain is drawn from a study of vaccination effects on CD4 cells after COVID-19. Overall study results and limits: Long after vaccination, the clones induced by infection and by vaccine shrank markedly in size. Convalescents showed post-vaccine spike-reactive clones that were mainly new vaccine-induced clones.

This CDR3 region has 17 residues. V shed 5 bases and J 5 bases; nucleotides not matched to a gene: 14. Germline lookup yields CDR1 SNHLY and CDR2 FYNNEI. With the ViraFEST assay, the study expanded antigen-specific CD4+ T cells using viral peptide pools, then sequenced them. Cultured cells yielded isolated CD4+ T cells after approximately nine days. A PCR test confirmed that the person had SARS-CoV-2 infection between March and December 2020. HIV-1 Nef peptide pool stimulation served as negative control. Half the medium was replaced with IL-2 medium on days 3 and 7. Data came from immunoSEQ multiplex PCR; TCRdb stores just in-frame clones and leaves some out. The sample lists tens of thousands of clones; around 72% were seen once. This clone showed up just a few times. What it recognizes is unknown.

The material was CD4+ T cells from PBMCs cultured with HIV peptides, obtained before COVID-19 vaccination. Subset of the sample: HIV-1 Nef peptide pool negative control/reference culture. The receptor comes from a human donor who had a prior SARS-CoV-2 infection. This chain uses TRBV2 with TRBJ2-1; 8 bases line up with TRBD2. In DNA, the CDR3 is TGTGCCAGCAGTAAAGACGAAAGAGGGACTAGACACAATGAGCAGTTCTTC. This translates into CASSKDERGTRHNEQFF.